This T cell receptor beta chain was identified in a study of blood T cell repertoires in COVID-19. Overall study: Whether acute or convalescent, the COVID-19 samples came from the United States, Italy and Spain. In each case, the material was cDNA or gDNA derived from T cells, B-cell-depleted T cells, or PBMCs.

Under the authors' procedure: Estimation of nucleated cell counts relied on the amplification of reference gene primers. Produced via immunoSEQ multiplex PCR; TCRdb's table is partial and in-frame only. That table gives V, J and clone size, and the DNA gave D and trimming. The sample holds some 300,000 clones; 88% are singletons and the top ten take 5.5% to 8%. The sequence was obtained from a woman aged 30 to 39 who had recovered from COVID-19. The sample was peripheral blood.

This CDR3 reads CASSPSAGRHTGELFF. The CDR3 DNA follows: TGTGCCAGCAGCCCCTCAGCGGGGCGGCACACCGGGGAGCTGTTTTTT. The chain combines TRBV7-9 with TRBJ2-2; 7 bases line up with TRBD2. CDR3 length equals 16 residues. Germline CDR1 SEHNR, CDR2 FQNEAQ (reference sequence). V gave up 5 bases and J gave up 3 bases; unmatched junction bases: 9.